This T cell receptor beta chain derives from a study of technical replicates of blood from a few donors. TCRdb's copy holds only in-frame clones and misses some; the assay was immunoSEQ multiplex PCR. Here the sample spans more than 65,000 clones, approximately 97% being singletons. The trim removed 4 bases at V and 4 bases at J, leaving 7 bases unmatched. The CDR3 sequence is 14 residues long. CDR1 is SGHDT and CDR2 is YYEEEE in the germline V gene. The clonotype was recovered from a human donor in good health. The specimen sequenced was T cells isolated from PBMCs. The chain recombines TRBV5-6 with TRBJ1-2; 7 nucleotides match TRBD1. CDR3 protein: CASSGGDRVYGYTF. Written as DNA, the CDR3 is TGTGCCAGCAGCGGAGGGGACAGAGTCTATGGCTACACCTTC.